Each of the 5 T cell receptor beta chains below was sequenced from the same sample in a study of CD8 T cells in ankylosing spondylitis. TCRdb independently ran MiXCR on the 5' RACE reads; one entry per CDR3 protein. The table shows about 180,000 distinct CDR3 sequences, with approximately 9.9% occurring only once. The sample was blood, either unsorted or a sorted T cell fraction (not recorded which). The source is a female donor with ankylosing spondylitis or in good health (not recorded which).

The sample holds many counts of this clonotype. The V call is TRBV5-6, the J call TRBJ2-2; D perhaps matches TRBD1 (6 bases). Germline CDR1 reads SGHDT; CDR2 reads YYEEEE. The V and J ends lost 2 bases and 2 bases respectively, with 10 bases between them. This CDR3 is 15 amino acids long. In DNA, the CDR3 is TGTGCCAGCAGCTTACAGGGTCCCAACACCGGGGAGCTGTTTTTT. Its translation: CASSLQGPNTGELFF.

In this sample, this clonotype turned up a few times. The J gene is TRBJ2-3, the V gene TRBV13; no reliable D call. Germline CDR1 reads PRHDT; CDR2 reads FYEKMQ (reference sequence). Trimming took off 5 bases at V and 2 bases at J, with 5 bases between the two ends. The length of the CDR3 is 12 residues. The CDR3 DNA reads TGTGCCAGCAGCATATACACAGATACGCAGTATTTT. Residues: CASSIYTDTQYF.

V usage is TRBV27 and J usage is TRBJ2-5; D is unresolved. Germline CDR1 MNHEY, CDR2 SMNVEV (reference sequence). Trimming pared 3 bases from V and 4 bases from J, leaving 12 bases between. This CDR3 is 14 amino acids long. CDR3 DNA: TGTGCCAGCAGTTTCAACCACAACCCAGAGACCCAGTACTTC. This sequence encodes CASSFNHNPETQYF.

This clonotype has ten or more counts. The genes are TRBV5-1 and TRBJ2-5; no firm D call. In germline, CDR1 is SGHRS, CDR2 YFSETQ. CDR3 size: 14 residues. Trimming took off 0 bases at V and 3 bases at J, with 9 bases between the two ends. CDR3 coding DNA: TGCGCCAGCAGCTTGGAGGACCGAAAAGAGACCCAGTACTTC. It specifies CASSLEDRKETQYF.

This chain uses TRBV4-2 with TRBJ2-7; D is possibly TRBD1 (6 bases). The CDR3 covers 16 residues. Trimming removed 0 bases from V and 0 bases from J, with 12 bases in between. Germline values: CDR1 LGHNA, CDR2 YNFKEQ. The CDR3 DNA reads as TGTGCCAGCAGCCAAGATTGGGGGCGGACCTCCTACGAGCAGTACTTC. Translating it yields CASSQDWGRTSYEQYF.